This is a list of T cell receptor beta chains from one sample in a study of shared clonotypes between healthy human individuals. Assay used: immunoSEQ multiplex PCR; TCRdb lists only in-frame clones, some missing. The top ten hold 0.1% to 0.15% of the sample, which has millions of clones, roughly 94% seen once. Input material: naive CD4+ T cells sorted from blood. These receptors were taken from a man aged 18 to 30 in good health. Both conserved end residues are part of each CDR3. Each record gives: V gene, D gene, J gene, clone size, CDR3 length, CDR3 DNA, CDR3 protein. The D gene is left open where the match is weak. Only part of the rows carry a size: once, few, many, or a class if the clone is expanded.

V gene: TRBV6-1; D gene: -; J gene: TRBJ1-2; clone size: -; CDR3 length: 16; CDR3 DNA: TGTGCCAGCAGTGAACTCTCTTGGTACAGGGTAAATGGCTACACCTTC; CDR3 protein: CASSELSWYRVNGYTF
V gene: TRBV5-4; D gene: -; J gene: TRBJ2-5; clone size: -; CDR3 length: 11; CDR3 DNA: TGTGCCAGCACCCTTGGGGAGACCCAGTACTTC; CDR3 protein: CASTLGETQYF
V gene: TRBV7-2; D gene: TRBD1; J gene: TRBJ2-7; clone size: -; CDR3 length: 15; CDR3 DNA: TGTGCCAGCAGCATCGGGACAGCAACCGTCTACGAGCAGTACTTC; CDR3 protein: CASSIGTATVYEQYF
V gene: TRBV4-1; D gene: -; J gene: TRBJ2-7; clone size: -; CDR3 length: 13; CDR3 DNA: TGCGCCAGCAGCCCCTCAGGCCCCCGCGAGCAGTACTTC; CDR3 protein: CASSPSGPREQYF
V gene: TRBV27; D gene: TRBD1; J gene: TRBJ2-7; clone size: once; CDR3 length: 15; CDR3 DNA: TGTGCCAGCAGAGATTACCGGGACAGCTCCTACGAGCAGTACTTC; CDR3 protein: CASRDYRDSSYEQYF
V gene: TRBV7-2; D gene: -; J gene: TRBJ2-1; clone size: -; CDR3 length: 13; CDR3 DNA: TGTGCCAGCAGCTCCTCATCCTACAATGAGCAGTTCTTC; CDR3 protein: CASSSSSYNEQFF
V gene: TRBV5-4; D gene: -; J gene: TRBJ2-3; clone size: -; CDR3 length: 16; CDR3 DNA: TGTGCCAGCAGCTCCACGGAGGTTAGGAGCACAGATACGCAGTATTTT; CDR3 protein: CASSSTEVRSTDTQYF
V gene: TRBV5-1; D gene: TRBD1; J gene: TRBJ1-6; clone size: -; CDR3 length: 14; CDR3 DNA: TGCGCCAGCAGCTTTGGACAGGTAGAATCACCCCTCCACTTT; CDR3 protein: CASSFGQVESPLHF
V gene: TRBV7-8; D gene: TRBD2; J gene: TRBJ2-7; clone size: -; CDR3 length: 15; CDR3 DNA: TGTGCCAGCAGCTCCCGCGGGACTAGCCTGGCCGAGCAGTACTTC; CDR3 protein: CASSSRGTSLAEQYF
V gene: TRBV2; D gene: TRBD1; J gene: TRBJ1-1; clone size: -; CDR3 length: 13; CDR3 DNA: TGTGCCACAAACAGGGGGCGAGGAACTGAAGCTTTCTTT; CDR3 protein: CATNRGRGTEAFF
V gene: TRBV5-1; D gene: -; J gene: TRBJ2-1; clone size: -; CDR3 length: 13; CDR3 DNA: TGCGCCAGCAGTGGGACCTCCTACAATGAGCAGTTCTTC; CDR3 protein: CASSGTSYNEQFF
V gene: TRBV19; D gene: TRBD1; J gene: TRBJ2-4; clone size: -; CDR3 length: 14; CDR3 DNA: TGTGCCAGTCAGGGGGTAGGGGCCAAAAACATTCAGTACTTC; CDR3 protein: CASQGVGAKNIQYF
V gene: TRBV11-2; D gene: -; J gene: TRBJ1-6; clone size: -; CDR3 length: 15; CDR3 DNA: TGTGCCAGCAGCTTAAATTCGGCAGTACCCCAACCCCTCCACTTT; CDR3 protein: CASSLNSAVPQPLHF
V gene: TRBV30; D gene: TRBD1; J gene: TRBJ1-4; clone size: -; CDR3 length: 17; CDR3 DNA: TGTGCCTCAGACAGGGGGCGCGGAACCTCAACTAATGAAAAACTGTTTTTT; CDR3 protein: CASDRGRGTSTNEKLFF
V gene: TRBV10-3; D gene: -; J gene: TRBJ1-6; clone size: -; CDR3 length: 13; CDR3 DNA: TGTGCCATCAGTGATGGGGCTAATTCACCCCTCCACTTT; CDR3 protein: CAISDGANSPLHF
V gene: TRBV10-2; D gene: -; J gene: TRBJ1-1; clone size: -; CDR3 length: 14; CDR3 DNA: TGCGCCAGCAGTGAACGGGGAACGGGCACTGAAGCTTTCTTT; CDR3 protein: CASSERGTGTEAFF
V gene: TRBV7-2; D gene: TRBD1; J gene: TRBJ2-7; clone size: -; CDR3 length: 13; CDR3 DNA: TGTGCCAGCAGCTCTCGGACAGGGCCCGAGCAGTACTTC; CDR3 protein: CASSSRTGPEQYF
V gene: TRBV29-1; D gene: -; J gene: TRBJ2-5; clone size: -; CDR3 length: 14; CDR3 DNA: TGCAGCCACCGGGAACAAGTGTACCAAGAGACCCAGTACTTC; CDR3 protein: CSHREQVYQETQYF
V gene: TRBV30; D gene: -; J gene: TRBJ1-6; clone size: -; CDR3 length: 13; CDR3 DNA: TGTGCCTGGTTTGGGGAGGGCAATTCACCCCTCCACTTT; CDR3 protein: CAWFGEGNSPLHF
V gene: TRBV30; D gene: -; J gene: TRBJ1-1; clone size: -; CDR3 length: 11; CDR3 DNA: TGTGCCTGGACCGGGACCTTAGCAGCTTTCTTT; CDR3 protein: CAWTGTLAAFF
V gene: TRBV5-1; D gene: -; J gene: TRBJ1-5; clone size: few; CDR3 length: 14; CDR3 DNA: TGCGCCAGCAGCTTGGAGGCAGGCAATCAGCCCCAGCATTTT; CDR3 protein: CASSLEAGNQPQHF
V gene: TRBV5-6; D gene: -; J gene: TRBJ2-7; clone size: -; CDR3 length: 15; CDR3 DNA: TGTGCCAGCAGCTTGGTTCCCGGACAGTCCTACGAGCAGTACTTC; CDR3 protein: CASSLVPGQSYEQYF
V gene: TRBV28; D gene: -; J gene: TRBJ2-7; clone size: -; CDR3 length: 16; CDR3 DNA: TGTGCCAGCAGTTTAGGGGGGTCCCTCTCGATCTACGAGCAGTACTTC; CDR3 protein: CASSLGGSLSIYEQYF
V gene: TRBV10-3; D gene: -; J gene: TRBJ2-3; clone size: -; CDR3 length: 13; CDR3 DNA: TGTGCCATCAGTGGGGGACGCACAGATACGCAGTATTTT; CDR3 protein: CAISGGRTDTQYF
V gene: TRBV7-2; D gene: -; J gene: TRBJ2-3; clone size: once; CDR3 length: 14; CDR3 DNA: TGTGCCAGCAGACGCCCGTCTAGCACAGATACGCAGTATTTT; CDR3 protein: CASRRPSSTDTQYF
V gene: TRBV18; D gene: -; J gene: TRBJ1-3; clone size: -; CDR3 length: 16; CDR3 DNA: TGTGCCAGCTCACCAGAGCAGGCGAGCTCTGGAAACACCATATATTTT; CDR3 protein: CASSPEQASSGNTIYF
V gene: TRBV6-5; D gene: -; J gene: TRBJ1-6; clone size: -; CDR3 length: 14; CDR3 DNA: TGTGCCAGCAGACGTCGACAGGTGAATTCACCCCTCCACTTT; CDR3 protein: CASRRRQVNSPLHF
V gene: TRBV29-1; D gene: -; J gene: TRBJ2-7; clone size: -; CDR3 length: 13; CDR3 DNA: TGCAGCGCCAGGACGGTTAGCTCCTACGAGCAGTACTTC; CDR3 protein: CSARTVSSYEQYF
V gene: TRBV15; D gene: -; J gene: TRBJ1-2; clone size: -; CDR3 length: 13; CDR3 DNA: TGTGCCACCAGCAGAGAAACAGGGTTAGGCTACACCTTC; CDR3 protein: CATSRETGLGYTF
V gene: TRBV2; D gene: -; J gene: TRBJ1-2; clone size: -; CDR3 length: 12; CDR3 DNA: TGTGCCAGCAGTGCGGGACCTGGTGGCTACACCTTC; CDR3 protein: CASSAGPGGYTF
V gene: TRBV6-1; D gene: -; J gene: TRBJ2-1; clone size: -; CDR3 length: 15; CDR3 DNA: TGTGCCAGCAGTGAGATAATGGCGGGACACAATGAGCAGTTCTTC; CDR3 protein: CASSEIMAGHNEQFF
V gene: TRBV28; D gene: -; J gene: TRBJ1-5; clone size: -; CDR3 length: 14; CDR3 DNA: TGTGCCAGCAGTTCGTCCCCACCTGGTCAGCCCCAGCATTTT; CDR3 protein: CASSSSPPGQPQHF
V gene: TRBV6-5; D gene: -; J gene: TRBJ1-4; clone size: once; CDR3 length: 13; CDR3 DNA: TGTGCCAGCAGTGGGGTGGTTAATGAAAAACTGTTTTTT; CDR3 protein: CASSGVVNEKLFF
V gene: TRBV28; D gene: -; J gene: TRBJ2-3; clone size: -; CDR3 length: 16; CDR3 DNA: TGTGCCAGCAGCCCCCCGGGACTCCAACGCACAGATACGCAGTATTTT; CDR3 protein: CASSPPGLQRTDTQYF
V gene: TRBV6-1; D gene: -; J gene: TRBJ2-7; clone size: -; CDR3 length: 13; CDR3 DNA: TGTGCCAGCAGTGCCGGGGACTCCTACGAGCAGTACTTC; CDR3 protein: CASSAGDSYEQYF
V gene: TRBV6-5; D gene: -; J gene: TRBJ2-2; clone size: -; CDR3 length: 15; CDR3 DNA: TGTGCCAGCAGTCTACAGGGTACGAACACCGGGGAGCTGTTTTTT; CDR3 protein: CASSLQGTNTGELFF